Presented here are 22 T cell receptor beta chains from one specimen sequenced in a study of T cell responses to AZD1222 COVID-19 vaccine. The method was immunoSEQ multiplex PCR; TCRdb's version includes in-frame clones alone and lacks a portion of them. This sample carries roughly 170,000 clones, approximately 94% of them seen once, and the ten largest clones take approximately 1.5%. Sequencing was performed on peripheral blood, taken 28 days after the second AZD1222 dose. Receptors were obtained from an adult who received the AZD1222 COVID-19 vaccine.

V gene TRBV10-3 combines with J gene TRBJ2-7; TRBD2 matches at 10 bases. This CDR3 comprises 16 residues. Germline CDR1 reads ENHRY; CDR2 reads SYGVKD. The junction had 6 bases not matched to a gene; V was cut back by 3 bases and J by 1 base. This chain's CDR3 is CAISEGSGRVSYEQYF. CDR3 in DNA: TGTGCCATCAGTGAAGGGAGCGGGAGGGTTTCCTACGAGCAGTACTTC.

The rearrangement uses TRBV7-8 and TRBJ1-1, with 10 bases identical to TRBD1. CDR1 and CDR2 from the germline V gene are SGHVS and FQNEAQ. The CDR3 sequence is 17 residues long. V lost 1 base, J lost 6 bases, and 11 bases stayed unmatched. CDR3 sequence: CASSLVGTGEAGAEAFF. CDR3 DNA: TGTGCCAGCAGCTTAGTAGGGACAGGGGAAGCAGGGGCTGAAGCTTTCTTT.

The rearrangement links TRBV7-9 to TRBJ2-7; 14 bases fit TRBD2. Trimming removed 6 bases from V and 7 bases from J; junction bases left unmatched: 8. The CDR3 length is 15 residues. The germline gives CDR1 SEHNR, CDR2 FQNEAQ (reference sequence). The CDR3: CASSNPGLAGAEQYF. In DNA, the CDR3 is TGTGCCAGCAGTAACCCGGGACTAGCGGGAGCGGAGCAGTACTTC.

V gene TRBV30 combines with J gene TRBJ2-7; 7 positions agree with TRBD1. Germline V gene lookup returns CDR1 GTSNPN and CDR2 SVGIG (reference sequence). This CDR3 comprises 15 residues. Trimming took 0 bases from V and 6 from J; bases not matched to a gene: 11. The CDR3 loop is CAWSVQNRGYGEQYF. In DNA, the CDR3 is TGTGCCTGGAGTGTACAAAACAGGGGATACGGCGAGCAGTACTTC.

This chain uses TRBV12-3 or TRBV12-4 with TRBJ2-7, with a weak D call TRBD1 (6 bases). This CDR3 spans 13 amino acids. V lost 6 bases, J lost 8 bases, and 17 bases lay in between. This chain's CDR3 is CASSQGSSRKQYF. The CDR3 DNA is TGTGCCAGCAGCCAGGGGTCCTCTAGGAAGCAGTACTTC.

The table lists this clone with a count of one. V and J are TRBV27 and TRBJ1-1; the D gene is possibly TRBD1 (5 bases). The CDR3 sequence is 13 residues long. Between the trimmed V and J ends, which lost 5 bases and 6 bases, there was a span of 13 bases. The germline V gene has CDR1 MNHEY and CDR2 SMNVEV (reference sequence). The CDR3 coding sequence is TGTGCCAGCAGTGGGCAGGGAAGGGCTGAAGCTTTCTTT. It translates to CASSGQGRAEAFF.

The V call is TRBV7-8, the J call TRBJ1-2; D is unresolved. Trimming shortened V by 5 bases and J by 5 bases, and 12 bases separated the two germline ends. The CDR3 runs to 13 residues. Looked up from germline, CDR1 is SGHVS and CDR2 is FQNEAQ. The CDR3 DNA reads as TGTGCCAGCAGCCCAGGCCCGCAGTATGGCTACACCTTC. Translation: CASSPGPQYGYTF.

The DNA for the CDR3 is TGTGCCAGCAGCTTAGCGCGGGACAGGGCTGGCTACACCTTC. Protein product: CASSLARDRAGYTF. The chain has TRBV7-8 and TRBJ1-2; 9 bases line up with TRBD1. V gave up 0 bases and J gave up 7 bases; unmatched junction bases: 3. Germline loops: CDR1 SGHVS, CDR2 FQNEAQ. This CDR3 is 14 amino acids long.

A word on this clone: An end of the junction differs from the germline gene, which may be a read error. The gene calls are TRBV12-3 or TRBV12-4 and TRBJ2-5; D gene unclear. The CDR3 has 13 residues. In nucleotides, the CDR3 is TGTGCCATAAGGCGTGGGTACCAGGAGACCCAGTACTTC. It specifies CAIRRGYQETQYF.

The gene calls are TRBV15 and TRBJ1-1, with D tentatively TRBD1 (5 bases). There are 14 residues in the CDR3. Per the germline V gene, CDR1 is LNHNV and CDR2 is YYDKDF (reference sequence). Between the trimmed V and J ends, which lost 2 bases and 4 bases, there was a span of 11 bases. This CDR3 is CATSRSREGTEAFF. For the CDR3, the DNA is TGTGCCACCAGCAGATCCAGGGAGGGCACTGAAGCTTTCTTT.

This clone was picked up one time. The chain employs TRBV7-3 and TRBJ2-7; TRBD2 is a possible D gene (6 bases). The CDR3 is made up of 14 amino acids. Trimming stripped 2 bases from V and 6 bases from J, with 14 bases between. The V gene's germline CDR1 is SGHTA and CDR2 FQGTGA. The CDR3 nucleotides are TGTGCCAGCAGCTTAGCGGCGGAGGGTACCGAGCAGTACTTC. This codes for CASSLAAEGTEQYF.

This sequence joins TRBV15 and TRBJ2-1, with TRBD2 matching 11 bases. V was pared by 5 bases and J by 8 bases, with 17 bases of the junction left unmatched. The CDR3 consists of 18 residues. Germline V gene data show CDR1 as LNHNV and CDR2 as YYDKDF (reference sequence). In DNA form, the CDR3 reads TGTGCCACCAGCTTCCGGGGCCTCACTAGCGGGAGTATCGATGAGCAGTTCTTC. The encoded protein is CATSFRGLTSGSIDEQFF.

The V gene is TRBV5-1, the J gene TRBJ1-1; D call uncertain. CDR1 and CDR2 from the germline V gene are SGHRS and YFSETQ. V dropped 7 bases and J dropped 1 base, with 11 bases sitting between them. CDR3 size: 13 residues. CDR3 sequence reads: CASHGPWNTEAFF. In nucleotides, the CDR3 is TGCGCCAGCCATGGTCCATGGAACACTGAAGCTTTCTTT. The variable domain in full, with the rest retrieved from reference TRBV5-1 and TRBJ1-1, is KAGVTQTPRYLIKTRGQQVTLSCSPISGHRSVSWYQQTPGQGLQFLFEYFSETQRNKGNFPGRFSGRQFSNSRSEMNVSTLELGDSALYLCASHGPWNTEAFFGQGTRLTVV.

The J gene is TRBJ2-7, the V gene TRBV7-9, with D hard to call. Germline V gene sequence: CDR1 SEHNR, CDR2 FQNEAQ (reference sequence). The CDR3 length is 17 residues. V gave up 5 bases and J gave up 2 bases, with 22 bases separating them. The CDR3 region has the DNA TGTGCCAGCAGCCGACGAAGAACAGTGGACCCAACCTACGAGCAGTACTTC. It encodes CASSRRRTVDPTYEQYF. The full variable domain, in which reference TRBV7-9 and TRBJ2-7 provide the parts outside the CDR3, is DTGVSQNPRHKITKRGQNVTFRCDPISEHNRLYWYRQTLGQGPEFLTYFQNEAQLEKSRLLSDRFSAERPKGSFSTLEIQRTEQGDSAMYLCASSRRRTVDPTYEQYFGPGTRLTVT.

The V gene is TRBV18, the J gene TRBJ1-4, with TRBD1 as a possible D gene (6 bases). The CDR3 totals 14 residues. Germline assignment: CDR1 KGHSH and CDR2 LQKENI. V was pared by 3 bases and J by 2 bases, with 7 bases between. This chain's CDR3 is CASSPTGTNEKLFF. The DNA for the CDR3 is TGTGCCAGCTCACCTACAGGGACTAATGAAAAACTGTTTTTT.

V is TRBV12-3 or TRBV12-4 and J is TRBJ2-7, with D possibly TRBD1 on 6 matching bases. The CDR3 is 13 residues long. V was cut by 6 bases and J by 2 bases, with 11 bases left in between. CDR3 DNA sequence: TGTGCCAGCAGGGCGACAGGTACCTACGAGCAGTACTTC. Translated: CASRATGTYEQYF.

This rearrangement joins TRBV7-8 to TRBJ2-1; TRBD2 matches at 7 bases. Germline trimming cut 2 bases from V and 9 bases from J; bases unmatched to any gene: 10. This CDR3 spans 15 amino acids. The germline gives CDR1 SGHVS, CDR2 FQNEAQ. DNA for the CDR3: TGTGCCAGCAGCTTAAAGGCTAGCGGAAACTTTGAGCAGTTCTTC. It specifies CASSLKASGNFEQFF.

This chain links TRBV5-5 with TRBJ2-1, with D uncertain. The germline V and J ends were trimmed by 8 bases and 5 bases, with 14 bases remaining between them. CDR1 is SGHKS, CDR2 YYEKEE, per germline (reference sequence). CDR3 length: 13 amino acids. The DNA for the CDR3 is TGTGCCAGTACTGCCTCGACGAACAATGAGCAGTTCTTC. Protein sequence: CASTASTNNEQFF.

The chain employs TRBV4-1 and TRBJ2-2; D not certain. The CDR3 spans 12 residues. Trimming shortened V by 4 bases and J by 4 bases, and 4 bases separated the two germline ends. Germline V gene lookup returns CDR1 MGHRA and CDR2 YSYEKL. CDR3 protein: CASSPSTGELFF. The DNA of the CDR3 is TGCGCCAGCAGCCCAAGCACCGGGGAGCTGTTTTTT.

The CDR3 DNA reads TGTGCCAGTAGGCAGAAGACAGGGAGCTATGGCTACACCTTC. It codes for CASRQKTGSYGYTF. This chain connects TRBV19 to TRBJ1-2; 7 bases agree with TRBD1. V trimming: 6 bases; J trimming: 4 bases; junction bases outside the gene matches: 8. The CDR3 spans 14 residues. Germline assignment: CDR1 LNHDA and CDR2 SQIVND (reference sequence). Using reference TRBV19 and TRBJ1-2 for the parts outside the CDR3, the full variable domain is DGGITQSPKYLFRKEGQNVTLSCEQNLNHDAMYWYRQDPGQGLRLIYYSQIVNDFQKGDIAEGYSVSREKKESFPLTVTSAQKNPTAFYLCASRQKTGSYGYTFGSGTRLTVV.

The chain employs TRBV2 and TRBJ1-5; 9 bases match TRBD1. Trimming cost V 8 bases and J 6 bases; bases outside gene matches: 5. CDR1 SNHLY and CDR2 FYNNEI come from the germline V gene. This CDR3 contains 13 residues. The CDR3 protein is CASGDRVSQPQHF. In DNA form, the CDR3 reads TGTGCCAGCGGGGACAGGGTCAGTCAGCCCCAGCATTTT. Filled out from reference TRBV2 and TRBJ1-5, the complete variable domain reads EPEVTQTPSHQVTQMGQEVILRCVPISNHLYFYWYRQILGQKVEFLVSFYNNEISEKSEIFDDQFSVERPDGSNFTLKIRSTKLEDSAMYFCASGDRVSQPQHFGDGTRLSIL.

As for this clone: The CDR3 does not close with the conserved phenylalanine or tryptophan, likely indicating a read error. The CDR3 reads CASSVGPGGSGGYTL. The CDR3 bases are TGTGCCAGCAGCGTAGGTCCAGGGGGCTCGGGTGGCTACACCCTC. V and J are TRBV9 and TRBJ1-2, with 8 bases that match TRBD1. Germline V lookup: CDR1 SGDLS, CDR2 YYNGEE. V was pared by 0 bases and J by 7 bases, with 8 bases of the junction left unmatched. CDR3 length: 15 residues.